The 14 T cell receptor beta chains listed next were all sequenced from one sample in a study of cytomegalovirus exposure and HLA in healthy donors. TCRdb's copy holds only in-frame clones and misses some; the assay was immunoSEQ multiplex PCR. Of approximately 80,000 clones detected, roughly 93% appear once; the ten largest clones hold approximately 4%. The source material was PBMCs. The receptor set was obtained from a woman in her twenties or thirties in good health and CMV-seronegative.

The chain combines TRBV7-8 with TRBJ2-6, with 7 bases identical to TRBD2. The junction had 2 bases not matched to a gene; V was cut back by 1 base and J by 2 bases. Germline V gene lookup returns CDR1 SGHVS and CDR2 FQNEAQ. This CDR3 contains 16 residues. Here the CDR3 reads CASSLDTSAGANVLTF. The CDR3 bases are TGTGCCAGCAGCTTAGATACTAGCGCTGGGGCCAACGTCCTGACTTTC.

The chain is built from TRBV7-3 and TRBJ1-6; 8 nucleotides match TRBD1. This CDR3 has 16 amino acids. Germline V gene lookup returns CDR1 SGHTA and CDR2 FQGTGA. Trimming took 2 bases from V and 9 from J; bases not matched to a gene: 9. The CDR3 loop is CASSLHDRGAGSPLHF. For the CDR3, the DNA is TGTGCCAGCAGCTTACATGACAGGGGCGCGGGTTCACCCCTCCACTTT.

This clone was counted a single time. The J gene is TRBJ2-1, the V gene TRBV6-1; 8 bases fit TRBD2. This CDR3 has 15 amino acids. CDR1 is MNHNS, CDR2 SASEGT, per germline. V was clipped by 1 base and J by 3 bases; unmatched bases: 2. The CDR3 DNA follows: TGTGCCAGCAGTGAAGGGAGCGGGGGCTACAATGAGCAGTTCTTC. This sequence encodes CASSEGSGGYNEQFF.

The V and J genes are TRBV28 and TRBJ1-1, with D perhaps matching TRBD1 (5 bases). V lost 2 bases, J lost 3 bases, and 10 bases lay in between. CDR3 size: 14 residues. CDR1 and CDR2 (germline): MDHEN, SYDVKM. For the CDR3, the DNA is TGTGCCAGCAGTTTAATAGGGGTATACACTGAAGCTTTCTTT. Its protein product is CASSLIGVYTEAFF.

V is TRBV19 and J is TRBJ2-3; TRBD2 agrees at 12 bases. There are 15 residues in the CDR3. Germline trimming cut 5 bases from V and 4 bases from J; bases unmatched to any gene: 4. CDR1 is LNHDA and CDR2 is SQIVND in the germline V gene (reference sequence). The CDR3 sequence: CASSWGLAGADTQYF. CDR3 bases: TGTGCCAGTAGTTGGGGACTAGCGGGTGCAGATACGCAGTATTTT.

V is TRBV7-2 and J is TRBJ2-3, with 12 bases fitting TRBD2. CDR3 length: 17 residues. Germline CDR1 and CDR2: SGHTA and FQGNSA. Unmatched junction bases numbered 5, after V lost 3 bases and J lost 1 base. For the CDR3, the DNA is TGTGCCAGCAGCTTGGCTAGCGGGGGGGCGGGCACAGATACGCAGTATTTT. Its translation: CASSLASGGAGTDTQYF.

A single count supports this clone. The chain links TRBV5-4 to TRBJ1-1, with D maybe TRBD1 (5 bases). From germline, CDR1 is SGHNT and CDR2 YYREEE (reference sequence). The germline V and J ends were trimmed by 4 bases and 1 base, with 14 bases remaining between them. CDR3 length: 15 amino acids. The CDR3 loop reads CASSPLGGWNTEAFF. CDR3 in DNA: TGTGCCAGCAGCCCCCTGGGGGGATGGAACACTGAAGCTTTCTTT. Using reference TRBV5-4 and TRBJ1-1 for the parts outside the CDR3, the full variable domain is ETGVTQSPTHLIKTRGQQVTLRCSSQSGHNTVSWYQQALGQGPQFIFQYYREEENGRGNFPPRFSGLQFPNYSSELNVNALELDDSALYLCASSPLGGWNTEAFFGQGTRLTVV.

The chain recombines TRBV5-1 with TRBJ2-1, with 10 nucleotides matching TRBD1. The CDR3 is 15 amino acids. The germline gives CDR1 SGHRS, CDR2 YFSETQ. V trimming: 2 bases; J trimming: 7 bases; junction bases outside the gene matches: 6. CDR3 residues: CASSLLDRGRNEQFF. The DNA for the CDR3 is TGCGCCAGCAGCTTATTGGACAGGGGGAGAAATGAGCAGTTCTTC.

The rearrangement joins TRBV25-1 to TRBJ2-3; maybe TRBD1 (5 bases). The V gene lost 5 bases and the J gene lost 11 bases, with 17 bases spanning the gap. The CDR3 is 13 amino acids. Germline V CDR1 and CDR2: MGHDK, SYGVNS. CDR3 coding DNA: TGTGCCAGCAGTCTTCCTAGACAGCAGGAGCAGTATTTT. The encoded protein is CASSLPRQQEQYF.

V is TRBV7-9 and J is TRBJ1-3, with 7 bases lining up with TRBD1. Trimming removed 8 bases from V and 4 bases from J; junction bases left unmatched: 17. The CDR3 totals 17 residues. Germline CDR1 and CDR2: SEHNR and FQNEAQ (reference sequence). CDR3 residues: CASPENTGTVAGNTIYF. As DNA, the CDR3 is TGTGCCAGCCCTGAGAATACCGGGACAGTAGCGGGAAACACCATATATTTT.

J is TRBJ2-1 and V is TRBV6-1; 9 nucleotides agree with TRBD1. The CDR3 sequence is 17 residues long. The ends lost 4 bases at V and 4 bases at J; junction bases unmatched: 11. CDR1 and CDR2 (germline): MNHNS, SASEGT. The DNA of the CDR3 is TGTGCCAGCAGTGCTTGGGACAGGGAGAATTTTTACAATGAGCAGTTCTTC. It translates to CASSAWDRENFYNEQFF.

Written as DNA, the CDR3 is TGTGCCAGCTCTCGGATGGGACAGGGGGGGCTCTCTGGGGCCAACGTCCTGACTTTC. Encoded protein: CASSRMGQGGLSGANVLTF. The rearrangement links TRBV18 to TRBJ2-6; 11 bases fit TRBD1. The CDR3 is 19 amino acids. The V gene end was trimmed by 6 bases and the J gene end by 0 bases; junction bases not matched to a gene: 10. Germline CDR1 and CDR2: KGHSH and LQKENI. Full variable domain (rest looked up from reference TRBV18 and TRBJ2-6): NAGVMQNPRHLVRRRGQEARLRCSPMKGHSHVYWYRQLPEEGLKFMVYLQKENIIDESGMPKERFSAEFPKEGPSILRIQQVVRGDSAAYFCASSRMGQGGLSGANVLTFGAGSRLTVL.

This CDR3 is CASSFSGTAYF. CDR3 sequence (DNA): TGTGCCAGCAGTTTTTCCGGGACAGCATACTTC. The chain has TRBV6-1 and TRBJ2-7; 7 bases agree with TRBD1. J was trimmed by 13 bases and V by 5 bases; bases with no gene match: 8. The germline gives CDR1 MNHNS, CDR2 SASEGT. The CDR3 is made up of 11 amino acids.

This chain links TRBV30 with TRBJ2-1; TRBD2 agrees at 8 bases. Germline V gene lookup returns CDR1 GTSNPN and CDR2 SVGIG (reference sequence). V lost 5 bases and J lost 2; bases outside the gene matches: 8. The CDR3 extends over 15 amino acids. This chain's CDR3 is CAWALAGGPYNEQFF. CDR3 sequence (DNA): TGTGCCTGGGCGCTTGCGGGAGGCCCCTACAATGAGCAGTTCTTC.